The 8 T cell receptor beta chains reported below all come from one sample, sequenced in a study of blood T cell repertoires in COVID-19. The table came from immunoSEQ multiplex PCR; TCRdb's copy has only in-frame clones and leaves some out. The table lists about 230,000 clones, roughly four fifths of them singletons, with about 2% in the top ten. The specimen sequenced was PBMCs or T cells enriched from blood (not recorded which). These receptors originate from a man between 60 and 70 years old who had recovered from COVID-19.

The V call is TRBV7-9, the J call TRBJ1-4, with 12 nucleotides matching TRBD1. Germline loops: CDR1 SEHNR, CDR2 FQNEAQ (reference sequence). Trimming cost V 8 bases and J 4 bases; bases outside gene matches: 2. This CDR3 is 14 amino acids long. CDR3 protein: CASGTGGFNEKLFF. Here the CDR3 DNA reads TGTGCCAGCGGGACAGGGGGCTTTAATGAAAAACTGTTTTTT.

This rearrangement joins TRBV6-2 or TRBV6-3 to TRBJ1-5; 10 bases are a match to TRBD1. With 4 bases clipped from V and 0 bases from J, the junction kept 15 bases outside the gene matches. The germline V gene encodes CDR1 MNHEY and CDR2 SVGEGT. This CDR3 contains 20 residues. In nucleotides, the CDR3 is TGTGCCAGCAGTTCCAGGGGGACAGGGGTTTGGGACTATAGCAATCAGCCCCAGCATTTT. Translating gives CASSSRGTGVWDYSNQPQHF.

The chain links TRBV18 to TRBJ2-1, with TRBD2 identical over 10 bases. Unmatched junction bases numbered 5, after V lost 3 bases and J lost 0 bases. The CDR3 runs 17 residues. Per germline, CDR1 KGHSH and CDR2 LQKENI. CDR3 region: CASSPNLAGASYNEQFF. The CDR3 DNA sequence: TGTGCCAGCTCACCGAACCTAGCGGGGGCCTCCTACAATGAGCAGTTCTTC.

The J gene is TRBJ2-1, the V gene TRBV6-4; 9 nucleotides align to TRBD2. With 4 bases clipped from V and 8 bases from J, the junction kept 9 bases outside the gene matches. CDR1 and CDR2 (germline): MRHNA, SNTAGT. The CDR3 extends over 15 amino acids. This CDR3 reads CASSVRGGPGDEQFF. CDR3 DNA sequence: TGTGCCAGCAGTGTGCGGGGGGGCCCTGGGGATGAGCAGTTCTTC.

DNA for the CDR3: TGTGCCACCAGCAAGAACACAGTCACTGAAGCTTTCTTT. It is translated as CATSKNTVTEAFF. This chain uses TRBV15 with TRBJ1-1; no clear D. There are 13 residues in the CDR3. V shed 4 bases and J shed 4 bases, with 10 bases lying between them. The germline V gene encodes CDR1 LNHNV and CDR2 YYDKDF (reference sequence).

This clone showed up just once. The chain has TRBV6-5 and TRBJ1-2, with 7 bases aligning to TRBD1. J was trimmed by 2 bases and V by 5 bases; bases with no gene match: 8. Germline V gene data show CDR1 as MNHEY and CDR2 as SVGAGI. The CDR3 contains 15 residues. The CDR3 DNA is TGTGCCAGCAGTCCCAGACAGGGATGGAACTATGGCTACACCTTC. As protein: CASSPRQGWNYGYTF.

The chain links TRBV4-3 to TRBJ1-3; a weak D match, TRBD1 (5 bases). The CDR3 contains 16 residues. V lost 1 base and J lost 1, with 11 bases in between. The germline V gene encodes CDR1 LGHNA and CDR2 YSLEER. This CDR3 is CASSQVRVASGNTIYF. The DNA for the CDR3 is TGCGCCAGCAGCCAAGTCAGGGTTGCTTCTGGAAACACCATATATTTT.

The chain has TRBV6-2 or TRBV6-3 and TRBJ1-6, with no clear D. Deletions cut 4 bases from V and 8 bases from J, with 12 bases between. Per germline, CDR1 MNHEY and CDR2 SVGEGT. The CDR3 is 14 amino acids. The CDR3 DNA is TGTGCCAGCAGTTGGCGGGCGCGCGATTCACCCCTCCACTTT. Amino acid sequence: CASSWRARDSPLHF.